The rows below give T cell receptor beta chains drawn from one sample of a study of shared T cell receptors in the human thymus. Assay: immunoSEQ multiplex PCR; the TCRdb copy retains only in-frame clones and omits some. The repertoire holds 450,000 to 650,000 clones, with around three quarters as singletons. This same sample was also part of a study on human thymus T cells.

Sequencing was carried out using thymocytes. Receptors were obtained from a boy younger than two with a congenital heart defect. Each CDR3 is given with its conserved first and last residue. D genes are given only for firm matches. Clone sizes are given selectively: once, few, many, or a class where the clone is expanded.

J gene	clone size	D gene	V gene	CDR3 protein	CDR3 DNA
TRBJ1-1	-	-	TRBV30	CGNGMNTEAFF	TGTGGCAACGGTATGAACACTGAAGCTTTCTTT
TRBJ2-7	-	-	TRBV28	CASMTSSYEQYF	TGTGCCAGCATGACAAGCTCCTACGAGCAGTACTTC
TRBJ2-1	-	TRBD2	TRBV5-4	CASSLGTSGFSYNEQFF	TGTGCCAGCAGCTTAGGGACTAGCGGGTTCTCCTACAATGAGCAGTTCTTC
TRBJ2-6	-	-	TRBV7-3	CASSTLDIHSGANVLTF	TGTGCCAGCAGCACGCTGGACATACACTCTGGGGCCAACGTCCTGACTTTC
TRBJ1-1	once	TRBD1	TRBV10-2	CASSETGAAGTEAFF	TGCGCCAGCAGTGAAACAGGGGCAGCGGGTACTGAAGCTTTCTTT
TRBJ2-1	once	-	TRBV5-6	CASSGGDEQFF	TGTGCCAGCAGCGGGGGCGATGAGCAGTTCTTC
TRBJ2-1	-	TRBD2	TRBV14	CASSRGLAGGVNEQFF	TGTGCCAGCAGCCGAGGACTAGCGGGAGGGGTCAATGAGCAGTTCTTC
TRBJ2-7	-	TRBD2	TRBV11-3	CASSLGGDSENAYGYEQYF	TGTGCCAGCAGCTTGGGAGGGGACTCCGAAAACGCCTATGGCTACGAGCAGTACTTC
TRBJ2-3	few	TRBD2	TRBV30	CAWSVRGGSTTDTQYF	TGTGCCTGGAGTGTACGGGGGGGGTCTACCACAGATACGCAGTATTTT
TRBJ2-7	-	-	TRBV14	CASSQGLFGSAPYEQYF	TGTGCCAGCAGCCAAGGACTATTCGGGAGCGCTCCCTACGAGCAGTACTTC
TRBJ1-1	-	-	TRBV6-6	CASSYPIEAFF	TGTGCCAGCAGTTATCCTATTGAAGCTTTCTTT
TRBJ2-7	-	-	TRBV9	CASTPPEIEQYF	TGTGCCAGCACCCCTCCTGAGATCGAGCAGTACTTC
TRBJ2-5	-	TRBD2	TRBV28	CASSLGGGTQYF	TGTGCCAGCAGTTTGGGGGGGGGAACCCAGTACTTC
TRBJ1-4	-	TRBD1	TRBV6-1	CASTRQGGDEKLFF	TGTGCCAGCACCCGACAGGGCGGGGATGAAAAACTGTTTTTT
TRBJ1-2	few	-	TRBV5-6	CASSLNQGCYGYTF	TGTGCCAGCAGCTTGAATCAGGGGTGCTATGGCTACACCTTC
TRBJ2-7	-	-	TRBV4-3	CASSQEGDYPSSYEQYF	TGCGCCAGCAGCCAAGAGGGAGACTACCCGAGCTCCTACGAGCAGTACTTC
TRBJ2-7	-	-	TRBV6-5	CASSEERVSYEQYF	TGTGCCAGCAGTGAAGAGAGGGTCTCCTACGAGCAGTACTTC
TRBJ2-1	-	-	TRBV6-9	CASSNASYNEQFF	TGTGCCAGCAGTAATGCGTCCTACAATGAGCAGTTCTTC
TRBJ2-1	-	-	TRBV7-9	CASRLTDGEQFF	TGTGCCAGCAGGCTAACAGACGGTGAGCAGTTCTTC
TRBJ2-4	once	TRBD2	TRBV5-4	CASSTSGGGGIQYF	TGTGCCAGCAGCACAAGCGGGGGAGGGGGCATTCAGTACTTC
TRBJ1-4	-	TRBD1	TRBV4-2	CASSRHTGVPHTSRNEKLFF	TGTGCCAGCAGCCGCCATACAGGGGTACCGCATACAAGCCGGAATGAAAAACTGTTTTTT
TRBJ2-4	-	TRBD2	TRBV5-1	CASSQGTGLGREENIQYF	TGCGCCAGCAGCCAAGGTACAGGGTTGGGGCGGGAGGAGAACATTCAGTACTTC
TRBJ2-1	-	-	TRBV15	CATSRDAGAPGDEQFF	TGTGCCACCAGCAGAGATGCAGGAGCCCCGGGGGATGAGCAGTTCTTC
TRBJ2-5	-	-	TRBV15	CATSRARPGRGETQYF	TGTGCCACCAGCAGAGCCCGCCCGGGTCGAGGGGAGACCCAGTACTTC
TRBJ2-7	-	-	TRBV5-1	CASSPRIQGNEQYF	TGCGCCAGCAGCCCGCGGATACAAGGCAACGAGCAGTACTTC
TRBJ2-5	-	TRBD2	TRBV30	CAWTRTAGRAETQYF	TGTGCCTGGACCAGAACAGCGGGGAGGGCCGAGACCCAGTACTTC
TRBJ2-1	once	TRBD2	TRBV27	CASGGLAGGPTPVYNEQFF	TGTGCCAGCGGTGGACTAGCGGGAGGCCCAACCCCAGTTTACAATGAGCAGTTCTTC
TRBJ2-1	-	-	TRBV9	CASSVGLAGEQFF	TGTGCCAGCAGCGTAGGGTTAGCCGGTGAGCAGTTCTTC
TRBJ2-7	-	-	TRBV11-3	CASSAGTDYEQYF	TGTGCCAGCAGCGCCGGGACTGATTACGAGCAGTACTTC
TRBJ1-3	-	-	TRBV30	CAWSVLPGAGNTIYF	TGTGCCTGGAGTGTACTCCCAGGGGCTGGAAACACCATATATTTT
TRBJ2-1	-	TRBD2	TRBV30	CAWSSSGRYGNEQFF	TGTGCCTGGAGTAGTAGCGGGAGGTACGGCAATGAGCAGTTCTTC